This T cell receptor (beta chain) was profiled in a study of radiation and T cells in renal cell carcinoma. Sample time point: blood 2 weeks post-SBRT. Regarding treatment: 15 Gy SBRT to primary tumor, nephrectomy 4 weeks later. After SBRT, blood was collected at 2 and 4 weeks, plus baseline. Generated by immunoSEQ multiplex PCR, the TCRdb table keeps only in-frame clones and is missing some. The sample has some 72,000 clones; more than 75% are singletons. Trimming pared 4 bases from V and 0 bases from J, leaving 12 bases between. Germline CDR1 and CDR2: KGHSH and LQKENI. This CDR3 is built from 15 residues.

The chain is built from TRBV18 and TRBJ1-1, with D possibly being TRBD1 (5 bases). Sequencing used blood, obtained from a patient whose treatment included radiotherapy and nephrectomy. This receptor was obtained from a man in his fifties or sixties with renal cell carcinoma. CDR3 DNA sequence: TGTGCCAGCTCACTAGGGAGGGGAGTGAACACTGAAGCTTTCTTT. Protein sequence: CASSLGRGVNTEAFF.